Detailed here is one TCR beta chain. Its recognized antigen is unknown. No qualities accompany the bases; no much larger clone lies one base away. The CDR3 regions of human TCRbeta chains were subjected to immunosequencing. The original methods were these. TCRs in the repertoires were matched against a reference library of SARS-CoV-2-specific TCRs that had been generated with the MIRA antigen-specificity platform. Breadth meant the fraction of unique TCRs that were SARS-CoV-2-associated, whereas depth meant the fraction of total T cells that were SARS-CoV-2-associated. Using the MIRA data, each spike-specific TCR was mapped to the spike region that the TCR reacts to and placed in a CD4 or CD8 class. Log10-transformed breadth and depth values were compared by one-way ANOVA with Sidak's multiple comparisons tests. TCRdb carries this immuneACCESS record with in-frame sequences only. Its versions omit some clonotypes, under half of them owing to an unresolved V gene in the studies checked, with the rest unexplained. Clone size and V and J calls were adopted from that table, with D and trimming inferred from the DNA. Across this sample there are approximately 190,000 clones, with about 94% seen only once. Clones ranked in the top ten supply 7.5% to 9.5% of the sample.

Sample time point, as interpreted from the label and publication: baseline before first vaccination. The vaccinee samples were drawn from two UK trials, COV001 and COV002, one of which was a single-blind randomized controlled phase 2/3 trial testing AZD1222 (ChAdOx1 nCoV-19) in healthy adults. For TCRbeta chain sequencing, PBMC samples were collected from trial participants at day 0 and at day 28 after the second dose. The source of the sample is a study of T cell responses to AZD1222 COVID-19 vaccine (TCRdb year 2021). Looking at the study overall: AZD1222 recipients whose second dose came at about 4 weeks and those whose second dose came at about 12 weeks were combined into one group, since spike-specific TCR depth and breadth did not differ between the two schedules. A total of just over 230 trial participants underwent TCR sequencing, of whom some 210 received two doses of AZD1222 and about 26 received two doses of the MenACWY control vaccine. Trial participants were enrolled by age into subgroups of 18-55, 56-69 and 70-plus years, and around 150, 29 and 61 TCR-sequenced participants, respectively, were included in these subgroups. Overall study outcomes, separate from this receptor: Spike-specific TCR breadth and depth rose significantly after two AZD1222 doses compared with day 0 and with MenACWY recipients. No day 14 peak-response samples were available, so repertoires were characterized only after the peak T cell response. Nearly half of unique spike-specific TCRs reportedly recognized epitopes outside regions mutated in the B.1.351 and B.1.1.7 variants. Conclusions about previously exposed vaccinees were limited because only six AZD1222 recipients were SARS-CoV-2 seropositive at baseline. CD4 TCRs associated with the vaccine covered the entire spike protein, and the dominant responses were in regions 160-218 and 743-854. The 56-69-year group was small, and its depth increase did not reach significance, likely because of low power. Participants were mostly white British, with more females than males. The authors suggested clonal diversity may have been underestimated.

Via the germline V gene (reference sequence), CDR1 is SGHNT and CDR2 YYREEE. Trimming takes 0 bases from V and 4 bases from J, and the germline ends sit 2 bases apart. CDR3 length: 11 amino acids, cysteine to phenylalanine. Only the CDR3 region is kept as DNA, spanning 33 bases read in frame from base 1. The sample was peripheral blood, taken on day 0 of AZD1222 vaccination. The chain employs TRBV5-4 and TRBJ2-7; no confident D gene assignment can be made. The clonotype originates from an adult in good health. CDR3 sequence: CASSLEYEQYF. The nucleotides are TGTGCCAGCAGCTTGGAGTACGAGCAGTACTTC.